This passage covers 21 T cell receptor beta chains from one sample sequenced in a study of T cell responses to AZD1222 COVID-19 vaccine. Sequencing used immunoSEQ multiplex PCR; TCRdb keeps in-frame clones, though not all of them. The sample carries just under 75,000 clones, over 70% recorded once. The specimen was peripheral blood, collected 28 days after the second AZD1222 dose. The receptor source for this set is an adult who received the AZD1222 COVID-19 vaccine.

The chain carries TRBV7-2 and TRBJ1-5; maybe TRBD1 (5 bases). CDR3 size: 13 residues. Trimming took off 4 bases at V and 6 bases at J, with 10 bases between the two ends. CDR1 SGHTA and CDR2 FQGNSA come from the germline V gene. CDR3 sequence reads: CASSSRVGQPQHF. The CDR3 coding sequence is TGTGCCAGCAGCTCCAGGGTGGGTCAGCCCCAGCATTTT.

This clone came up once. This rearrangement joins TRBV27 to TRBJ2-6; TRBD2 might be the D (5 bases). V was cut by 4 bases and J by 3 bases, with 10 bases left in between. Germline V gives CDR1 MNHEY, CDR2 SMNVEV (reference sequence). The CDR3 runs to 15 residues. This CDR3 is CASSSAVDGANVLTF. The CDR3 DNA is TGTGCCAGCAGTTCAGCGGTCGATGGGGCCAACGTCCTGACTTTC.

V usage is TRBV18 and J usage is TRBJ2-1; D not resolved. Trimming removed 5 bases from V and 6 bases from J, with 11 bases in between. Looked up from germline, CDR1 is KGHSH and CDR2 is LQKENI. This CDR3 spans 13 amino acids. CDR3 nucleotide sequence: TGTGCCAGCTCAGGGGTGACCCTCAATGAGCAGTTCTTC. Its translation: CASSGVTLNEQFF.

The V gene is TRBV18, the J gene TRBJ1-1; the match to TRBD1 covers 10 bases. The germline V gene encodes CDR1 KGHSH and CDR2 LQKENI. The ends lost 4 bases at V and 10 bases at J; junction bases unmatched: 3. The CDR3 length is 12 residues. CDR3 region: CASSQDRGRAFF. The CDR3 nucleotides are TGTGCCAGCTCACAAGACAGGGGGCGAGCTTTCTTT.

The chain carries TRBV7-2 and TRBJ2-3; no reliable D call. V dropped 5 bases and J dropped 3 bases, with 15 bases sitting between them. CDR1 and CDR2 from the germline V gene are SGHTA and FQGNSA. The CDR3 is 15 residues long. In nucleotides, the CDR3 is TGTGCCAGCAGCCCGACCGCCTCGGGTACAGATACGCAGTATTTT. It specifies CASSPTASGTDTQYF. Complete variable domain (other parts from reference TRBV7-2 and TRBJ2-3): GAGVSQSPSNKVTEKGKDVELRCDPISGHTALYWYRQSLGQGLEFLIYFQGNSAPDKSGLPSDRFSAERTGGSVSTLTIQRTQQEDSAVYLCASSPTASGTDTQYFGPGTRLTVL.

This clone has more than one count but fewer than ten. This rearrangement joins TRBV7-2 to TRBJ2-2; TRBD2 matches at 7 bases. Germline CDR1 and CDR2: SGHTA and FQGNSA. This CDR3 region has 13 residues. V shed 4 bases and J 6 bases; nucleotides not matched to a gene: 2. The CDR3 nucleotides read TGTGCCAGCAGCTCCGGGAGGTCCGGGGAGCTGTTTTTT. Encoded protein: CASSSGRSGELFF. Combining the CDR3 with reference TRBV7-2 and TRBJ2-2 gives the whole variable domain GAGVSQSPSNKVTEKGKDVELRCDPISGHTALYWYRQSLGQGLEFLIYFQGNSAPDKSGLPSDRFSAERTGGSVSTLTIQRTQQEDSAVYLCASSSGRSGELFFGEGSRLTVL.

V and J are TRBV28 and TRBJ2-1; tentative D call: TRBD2 (5 bases). The CDR3 contains 14 residues. V was pared by 3 bases and J by 2 bases, with 8 bases between. Germline values: CDR1 MDHEN, CDR2 SYDVKM. CDR3 sequence: CASSLSGTYNEQFF. The CDR3 DNA is TGTGCCAGCAGTTTGAGCGGCACCTACAATGAGCAGTTCTTC.

This chain uses TRBV7-9 with TRBJ1-2; TRBD1 matches 8 bases. V was clipped by 3 bases and J by 7 bases; unmatched bases: 7. The CDR3 is made up of 14 amino acids. Germline V gene sequence: CDR1 SEHNR, CDR2 FQNEAQ (reference sequence). The CDR3 sequence is CASSFPDRVFGYTF. The CDR3 nucleotides read TGTGCCAGCAGCTTCCCGGACAGGGTCTTTGGCTACACCTTC. Complete variable domain (other parts from reference TRBV7-9 and TRBJ1-2): DTGVSQNPRHKITKRGQNVTFRCDPISEHNRLYWYRQTLGQGPEFLTYFQNEAQLEKSRLLSDRFSAERPKGSFSTLEIQRTEQGDSAMYLCASSFPDRVFGYTFGSGTRLTVV.

This clone appeared a single time. The V and J genes are TRBV9 and TRBJ1-2; D uncertain. Deletions cut 0 bases from V and 8 bases from J, with 8 bases between. Germline CDR1 reads SGDLS; CDR2 reads YYNGEE. This CDR3 spans 12 amino acids. The CDR3 coding sequence is TGTGCCAGCAGCGTAGCCGGTGAAGGCTACACCTTC. Its protein product is CASSVAGEGYTF.

The chain joins TRBV4-2 to TRBJ2-1, with D perhaps TRBD2 (7 bases). This CDR3 is built from 19 residues. The V end was cut by 3 bases, the J end by 7 bases, with 28 bases between. Germline loops: CDR1 LGHNA, CDR2 YNFKEQ. CDR3 nucleotides: TGTGCCAGCAGCCAGTTTATGAGGGGGGGACAAGGGAGGGCGAATGAGCAGTTCTTC. Encoded protein: CASSQFMRGGQGRANEQFF.

J is TRBJ1-1 and V is TRBV9; D gene uncertain. Germline loops: CDR1 SGDLS, CDR2 YYNGEE. The CDR3 is 14 residues long. Trimming cost V 0 bases and J 4 bases, with 10 bases left between them. CDR3 sequence reads: CASSVEAGFTEAFF. Written as DNA, the CDR3 is TGTGCCAGCAGCGTAGAGGCAGGCTTCACTGAAGCTTTCTTT.

This clone has a single count. Germline and junction disagree at one end, which may indicate a read error. The chain combines TRBV5-5 with TRBJ1-5; a possible D gene is TRBD1 (6 bases). From germline, CDR1 is SGHKS and CDR2 YYEKEE (reference sequence). The CDR3 contains 18 residues. The CDR3 here is CPSSWGGRLGGEGEPQHF. The CDR3 DNA follows: TGTCCCAGCAGCTGGGGCGGGCGGCTGGGGGGGGAGGGGGAGCCCCAGCATTTT.

CDR3 region: CASSQSAGQGGEAFF. CDR3 sequence (DNA): TGTGCCAGCAGCCAATCGGCCGGACAGGGGGGGGAAGCTTTCTTT. V and J are TRBV16 and TRBJ1-1; the match to TRBD1 covers 10 bases. The CDR3 length is 15 residues. Per germline, CDR1 KGHSY and CDR2 FQNENV. V lost 0 bases, J lost 8 bases, and 6 bases stayed unmatched.

The CDR3 is CASSLIPERYTF. Here the CDR3 DNA reads TGTGCCAGCAGCTTAATCCCAGAACGATACACCTTC. The chain uses TRBV7-9 and TRBJ1-2; D gene unclear. Trimming cost V 2 bases and J 11 bases, with 12 bases left between them. This CDR3 region has 12 residues. Germline-derived CDR1 and CDR2 are SEHNR and FQNEAQ (reference sequence).

The rearrangement links TRBV2 to TRBJ1-6, with D hard to call. The CDR3 runs to 15 residues. Germline V CDR1 and CDR2: SNHLY, FYNNEI. V dropped 7 bases and J dropped 10 bases, with 20 bases sitting between them. CDR3 in amino acids: CASTPFLGGGSPLHF. The CDR3 DNA is TGTGCCAGCACCCCCTTCCTGGGCGGCGGGTCACCCCTCCACTTT. Full variable domain (remainder filled in from reference TRBV2 and TRBJ1-6): EPEVTQTPSHQVTQMGQEVILRCVPISNHLYFYWYRQILGQKVEFLVSFYNNEISEKSEIFDDQFSVERPDGSNFTLKIRSTKLEDSAMYFCASTPFLGGGSPLHFGNGTRLTVT.

The chain carries TRBV19 and TRBJ2-3, with D possibly being TRBD2 (6 bases). V was cut by 5 bases and J by 0 bases, with 6 bases left in between. The CDR3 runs 13 residues. The germline V gene has CDR1 LNHDA and CDR2 SQIVND (reference sequence). The CDR3 protein is CASSLASTDTQYF. Written as DNA, the CDR3 is TGTGCCAGTAGTCTAGCGAGCACAGATACGCAGTATTTT.

This clone was recorded a few times. This chain joins TRBV5-1 and TRBJ2-7; 8 bases match TRBD1. The CDR3 runs to 15 residues. After removal of 0 bases from V and 0 bases from J, the junction contained 2 bases not matched to a gene. CDR1 is SGHRS, CDR2 YFSETQ, per germline. CDR3 in amino acids: CASSLGTGTSYEQYF. CDR3 in DNA: TGCGCCAGCAGCTTGGGGACAGGGACCTCCTACGAGCAGTACTTC.

Worth noting for this clone: In the same sample, other DNA sequences code for this CDR3. The rearrangement links TRBV2 to TRBJ2-3, with D tentatively TRBD2 (6 bases). Trimming took 8 bases from V and 2 from J, leaving 11 bases between them. CDR3 length: 13 residues. Germline loops: CDR1 SNHLY, CDR2 FYNNEI. The CDR3 nucleotides read TGTGCCAGCCGCCGGGACTTCACAGATACGCAGTATTTT. Residues: CASRRDFTDTQYF.

The V call is TRBV9, the J call TRBJ2-7, with D perhaps being TRBD1 or TRBD2 (5 bases each). The V end was cut by 4 bases, the J end by 0 bases, with 17 bases between. Germline V gene lookup returns CDR1 SGDLS and CDR2 YYNGEE. The CDR3 runs 16 residues. The CDR3 DNA is TGTGCCAGCAGCCCAGGGTCTTCGGGGTTCTCCTACGAGCAGTACTTC. Amino acids: CASSPGSSGFSYEQYF.

This rearrangement joins TRBV24-1 to TRBJ2-2; maybe TRBD2 (5 bases). CDR1 and CDR2 (germline): KGHDR, SFDVKD. Trimming removed 5 bases at V and 6 bases at J, with 12 bases between. The CDR3 contains 14 residues. In DNA, the CDR3 is TGTGCCACCAGTGGGGATTCCGGGGCCGGGGAGCTGTTTTTT. It encodes CATSGDSGAGELFF.

This chain uses TRBV6-5 with TRBJ2-1; 8 bases are shared with TRBD1. There are 15 residues in the CDR3. Germline CDR1 is MNHEY and CDR2 is SVGAGI. Trimming removed 7 bases from V and 1 base from J; junction bases left unmatched: 6. The CDR3 bases are TGTGCCAGCACCCGAACAGGGGGATCCTACAATGAGCAGTTCTTC. Translation gives CASTRTGGSYNEQFF.